The 28 T cell receptor beta chains below were found in one sample sequenced in a study of cytomegalovirus exposure and HLA in healthy donors. PCR amplification relied on 60 Vbeta primers (plus 13 Jbeta primers). The repertoire was sequenced with immunoSEQ multiplex PCR; TCRdb's copy has only in-frame clones and lacks some. The table records roughly 100,000 clones, 78% of them present only once. Specimen: PBMCs. The receptor source for this set is a woman in her 40s in good health and CMV-seronegative.

This chain links TRBV7-9 with TRBJ1-1; D uncertain. The germline V and J ends were trimmed by 7 bases and 1 base, with 7 bases remaining between them. The CDR3 has 12 residues. Germline loops: CDR1 SEHNR, CDR2 FQNEAQ (reference sequence). CDR3 residues: CASNRENTEAFF. The DNA for the CDR3 is TGTGCCAGCAACAGAGAGAACACTGAAGCTTTCTTT. The full variable domain, rest sourced from reference TRBV7-9 and TRBJ1-1, is DTGVSQNPRHKITKRGQNVTFRCDPISEHNRLYWYRQTLGQGPEFLTYFQNEAQLEKSRLLSDRFSAERPKGSFSTLEIQRTEQGDSAMYLCASNRENTEAFFGQGTRLTVV.

This clone was detected once. The rearrangement links TRBV27 to TRBJ1-6; the D is unclear. Germline V CDR1 and CDR2: MNHEY, SMNVEV (reference sequence). This CDR3 has 14 amino acids. V lost 4 bases and J 5 bases, leaving 9 bases between the germline ends. The CDR3 bases are TGTGCCAGCAGTTATCCAGGTGATAATTCACCCCTCCACTTT. Its protein is CASSYPGDNSPLHF.

The chain uses TRBV27 and TRBJ1-5; 8 nucleotides agree with TRBD1. The ends lost 5 bases at V and 7 bases at J; junction bases unmatched: 4. This CDR3 is built from 13 residues. CDR1 is MNHEY and CDR2 is SMNVEV in the germline V gene (reference sequence). CDR3 sequence reads: CASSIDRGQPQHF. The CDR3 DNA sequence: TGTGCCAGCAGTATAGACAGGGGACAGCCCCAGCATTTT.

This clone was counted a single time. The chain couples TRBV20-1 to TRBJ1-1, with D perhaps TRBD1 (5 bases). Germline lookup yields CDR1 DFQATT and CDR2 SNEGSKA (reference sequence). The CDR3 is 11 amino acids. Between the trimmed V and J ends, which lost 5 bases and 7 bases, there was a span of 11 bases. CDR3 nucleotide sequence: TGCAGTGCTGCCCAAAGGGGTGAAGCTTTCTTT. Translated: CSAAQRGEAFF.

This rearrangement joins TRBV28 to TRBJ2-4; TRBD1 matches at 9 bases. Germline V gene sequence: CDR1 MDHEN, CDR2 SYDVKM. V trimming: 6 bases; J trimming: 2 bases; junction bases outside the gene matches: 8. There are 16 residues in the CDR3. The CDR3 here is CASRTTGGQPKNIQYF. The CDR3 coding sequence is TGTGCCAGCAGGACCACAGGGGGCCAACCCAAAAACATTCAGTACTTC. Full variable domain (rest looked up from reference TRBV28 and TRBJ2-4): DVKVTQSSRYLVKRTGEKVFLECVQDMDHENMFWYRQDPGLGLRLIYFSYDVKMKEKGDIPEGYSVSREKKERFSLILESASTNQTSMYLCASRTTGGQPKNIQYFGAGTRLSVL.

The chain links TRBV9 to TRBJ1-3; D remains unclear. Trimming stripped 6 bases from V and 0 bases from J, with 7 bases between. Germline loops: CDR1 SGDLS, CDR2 YYNGEE. The CDR3 contains 13 residues. The CDR3 reads CASTSSSGNTIYF. The DNA of the CDR3 is TGTGCCAGCACGTCTAGCTCTGGAAACACCATATATTTT.

The chain uses TRBV4-1 and TRBJ1-1; D may be TRBD1 (5 bases). V lost 5 bases, J lost 6 bases, and 10 bases lay in between. The germline V gene has CDR1 MGHRA and CDR2 YSYEKL. This CDR3 is 12 amino acids long. The CDR3 reads CASSSIGAEAFF. The CDR3 DNA follows: TGCGCCAGCAGCAGTATAGGGGCTGAAGCTTTCTTT.

CDR3 nucleotides: TGTGCCAGCAGAGCGACTAGCGGGGCTACCTACGAGCAGTACTTC. Its translation is CASRATSGATYEQYF. The rearrangement joins TRBV2 to TRBJ2-7; TRBD2 aligns across 11 bases. There are 15 residues in the CDR3. The trim removed 6 bases at V and 2 bases at J, leaving 6 bases unmatched. Germline CDR1 reads SNHLY; CDR2 reads FYNNEI.

V gene TRBV27 combines with J gene TRBJ2-6, with 7 bases matching TRBD1. The V gene end was trimmed by 3 bases and the J gene end by 4 bases; junction bases not matched to a gene: 12. Germline values: CDR1 MNHEY, CDR2 SMNVEV (reference sequence). The CDR3 extends over 18 amino acids. The CDR3 sequence: CASSFTGVPSLGANVLTF. The CDR3 region has the DNA TGTGCCAGCAGTTTTACAGGGGTTCCCTCTCTGGGGGCCAACGTCCTGACTTTC.

This chain links TRBV28 with TRBJ1-6; 8 nucleotides align to TRBD1. J lost 12 bases, V lost 8 bases, and 6 bases had no gene match. Germline V gene lookup returns CDR1 MDHEN and CDR2 SYDVKM. The CDR3 has 12 residues. Here the CDR3 DNA reads TGTGCCAGCGGGGACAGGAGTGTACCCCTCCACTTT. Amino acid sequence: CASGDRSVPLHF.

Only one count was recorded for this clone. The rearrangement joins TRBV6-1 to TRBJ1-2; tentatively, D is TRBD1 (5 bases). In germline, CDR1 is MNHNS, CDR2 SASEGT. The CDR3 is 14 residues long. Trimming cost V 6 bases and J 2 bases, with 13 bases left between them. The CDR3 bases are TGTGCCAGCAGAGCCGGGACTTTAAACTATGGCTACACCTTC. Translation gives CASRAGTLNYGYTF.

This chain links TRBV4-1 with TRBJ2-1; D is unresolved. V was trimmed by 1 base and J by 0 bases, leaving 10 bases between them. Per the germline V gene, CDR1 is MGHRA and CDR2 is YSYEKL. The CDR3 totals 16 residues. CDR3 region: CASSQGVGLSYNEQFF. CDR3 coding DNA: TGCGCCAGCAGCCAAGGAGTTGGTCTCTCCTACAATGAGCAGTTCTTC.

The chain joins TRBV9 to TRBJ1-3; TRBD1 matches at 10 bases. CDR3 size: 16 residues. Germline V gene data show CDR1 as SGDLS and CDR2 as YYNGEE. Trimming removed 4 bases from V and 6 bases from J; junction bases left unmatched: 10. The CDR3 loop is CASSPPGQGVENTIYF. The DNA of the CDR3 is TGTGCCAGCAGCCCCCCCGGACAGGGGGTGGAAAACACCATATATTTT.

The chain employs TRBV28 and TRBJ1-1; D possibly corresponds to TRBD1 (5 bases). The germline V gene has CDR1 MDHEN and CDR2 SYDVKM. V was shortened by 3 bases and J by 1 base, with 12 bases between the two germline ends. The CDR3 loop spans 15 amino acids. The CDR3 DNA reads TGTGCCAGCAGTTTTACTGTCGGGGGGAACACTGAAGCTTTCTTT. Its protein is CASSFTVGGNTEAFF.

The rearrangement uses TRBV19 and TRBJ1-1, with TRBD1 identical over 12 bases. Losses at the gene ends were 9 bases for V and 0 bases for J; bases not matched to a gene: 8. The CDR3 loop spans 16 amino acids. Per germline, CDR1 LNHDA and CDR2 SQIVND (reference sequence). As DNA, the CDR3 is TGTGCCAGCGCCTCCGGGACAGGGGGCGTGAACACTGAAGCTTTCTTT. It encodes CASASGTGGVNTEAFF.

This chain uses TRBV14 with TRBJ1-2; D ambiguous. Germline V gene lookup returns CDR1 SGHDN and CDR2 FVKESK. V was cut by 6 bases and J by 4 bases, with 9 bases left in between. This CDR3 has 12 amino acids. In nucleotides, the CDR3 is TGTGCCAGCAGTCCTGGACTCTATGGCTACACCTTC. Translation gives CASSPGLYGYTF.

The rearrangement joins TRBV25-1 to TRBJ1-5, with D tentatively TRBD1 (5 bases). V was trimmed by 8 bases and J by 0 bases, leaving 11 bases between them. The CDR3 loop spans 14 amino acids. Germline assignment: CDR1 MGHDK and CDR2 SYGVNS. CDR3 protein: CASGYRNSNQPQHF. CDR3 bases: TGTGCCAGCGGATACAGGAATAGCAATCAGCCCCAGCATTTT.

The J gene is TRBJ1-2, the V gene TRBV7-9, with 8 bases matching TRBD1. This CDR3 spans 15 amino acids. From germline, CDR1 is SEHNR and CDR2 FQNEAQ (reference sequence). V lost 5 bases, J lost 4 bases, and 9 bases stayed unmatched. The CDR3 protein is CASSAPTGVAYGYTF. For the CDR3, the DNA is TGTGCCAGCAGCGCCCCGACAGGGGTGGCCTATGGCTACACCTTC.

The chain recombines TRBV9 with TRBJ2-3, with 14 bases lining up with TRBD2. Per germline, CDR1 SGDLS and CDR2 YYNGEE. The CDR3 is 17 residues long. The V gene end was trimmed by 2 bases and the J gene end by 2 bases; junction bases not matched to a gene: 4. This chain's CDR3 is CASSVGLAGGPTDTQYF. For the CDR3, the DNA is TGTGCCAGCAGCGTTGGACTAGCGGGAGGACCCACAGATACGCAGTATTTT.

This clone was picked up a small number of times. The chain employs TRBV19 and TRBJ1-2; 10 bases align to TRBD1. V was clipped by 8 bases and J by 8 bases; unmatched bases: 8. The CDR3 is 13 residues long. The germline V gene has CDR1 LNHDA and CDR2 SQIVND (reference sequence). DNA for the CDR3: TGTGCCAGTCGGACAGGGGGAGGCGGCGGCTACACCTTC. Translating gives CASRTGGGGGYTF.

The chain recombines TRBV4-1 with TRBJ2-3; 9 bases agree with TRBD2. The CDR3 is made up of 19 amino acids. J gave up 3 bases and V 0 bases, and 13 bases lay outside the gene matches. Germline V gene data show CDR1 as MGHRA and CDR2 as YSYEKL. This CDR3 is CASSQEVVVIAGVTDTQYF. As DNA, the CDR3 is TGCGCCAGCAGCCAAGAGGTCGTAGTGATAGCGGGAGTGACAGATACGCAGTATTTT.

This clone was observed a handful of times. Other DNA sequences in this sample translate to the same CDR3. The chain is built from TRBV4-3 and TRBJ2-7; 8 positions agree with TRBD2. The CDR3 loop spans 13 amino acids. V trimming: 4 bases; J trimming: 3 bases; junction bases outside the gene matches: 2. CDR1 is LGHNA and CDR2 is YSLEER in the germline V gene. The CDR3 protein is CASSRTSGYEQYF. In DNA form, the CDR3 reads TGCGCCAGCAGCCGAACTAGCGGCTACGAGCAGTACTTC.

The gene calls are TRBV28 and TRBJ2-1, with D hard to call. Trimming removed 4 bases from V and 4 bases from J, with 8 bases in between. Germline lookup yields CDR1 MDHEN and CDR2 SYDVKM. The CDR3 consists of 13 residues. CDR3 protein: CASSWQFYNEQFF. CDR3 nucleotide sequence: TGTGCCAGCAGTTGGCAGTTTTACAATGAGCAGTTCTTC.

In this sample, this clone turned up once. This chain uses TRBV7-8 with TRBJ2-5, with TRBD2 matching 9 bases. The J call may be incorrect, as the DNA end agrees better with TRBJ2-7. In germline, CDR1 is SGHVS, CDR2 FQNEAQ. The CDR3 spans 14 residues. CDR3 DNA: TGTGCCAGCAGGCCTAGCGGGACTAAGAACGAGCAGTACTTC. Protein: CASRPSGTKNEQYF.

This clone was seen once. The chain combines TRBV18 with TRBJ2-7; 8 bases match TRBD1. The CDR3 length is 15 residues. The V gene's germline CDR1 is KGHSH and CDR2 LQKENI. After removal of 2 bases from V and 2 bases from J, the junction contained 5 bases not matched to a gene. CDR3 region: CASSPTTGAAYEQYF. The CDR3 DNA reads TGTGCCAGCTCACCAACGACAGGGGCTGCCTACGAGCAGTACTTC.

This chain connects TRBV28 to TRBJ1-2, with TRBD1 as a possible D gene (5 bases). Germline assignment: CDR1 MDHEN and CDR2 SYDVKM. V lost 5 bases, J lost 8 bases, and 18 bases lay in between. The CDR3 consists of 14 residues. The DNA for the CDR3 is TGTGCCAGCAGTCTACCCCGGGACTCAAAAGGCTACACCTTC. Translation: CASSLPRDSKGYTF.

The chain uses TRBV4-1 and TRBJ1-5, with TRBD1 matching 9 bases. With 3 bases clipped from V and 0 bases from J, the junction kept 6 bases outside the gene matches. Germline V gene lookup returns CDR1 MGHRA and CDR2 YSYEKL. The CDR3 consists of 17 residues. The CDR3 loop reads CASSQSGTGFSNQPQHF. For the CDR3, the DNA is TGCGCCAGCAGCCAGTCCGGGACAGGGTTTAGCAATCAGCCCCAGCATTTT.

The chain links TRBV27 to TRBJ2-3, with 9 bases aligning to TRBD2. V gave up 6 bases and J gave up 5 bases; unmatched junction bases: 9. The CDR3 sequence is 15 residues long. Germline lookup yields CDR1 MNHEY and CDR2 SMNVEV (reference sequence). CDR3: CASRGLARGKDTQYF. The CDR3 nucleotides are TGTGCCAGCAGGGGACTAGCCCGAGGGAAAGATACGCAGTATTTT.